The clone carrying this T cell receptor (beta chain) was found a few times. What it recognizes is unknown. TCRdb used MiXCR to reprocess the 5' RACE reads, holding one entry per CDR3 protein. The table lists about 540,000 distinct CDR3 sequences, about 13% of them singletons, with nearly 7% in the top ten. This sample stems from a study of CD8 T cells in ankylosing spondylitis. General study results and limits: Some motif variants were previously reported in reactive arthritis synovial fluid and blood. A TCR beta motif of under 10 highly homologous variants seemed to mark ankylosing spondylitis blood. Disease-associated clones were reportedly significantly overrepresented in matched ankylosing spondylitis synovial fluid.

The J segment lost 6 bases and the V segment lost 4 bases, leaving 6 bases of the junction unmatched. The CDR3 runs 14 residues. Germline lookup yields CDR1 SGHNT and CDR2 YENEEA. J is TRBJ1-2 and V is TRBV11-3; the match to TRBD1 covers 9 bases. The clonotype comes from a male donor with ankylosing spondylitis. The sequencing sample was made of blood, either unsorted or a sorted T cell fraction (not recorded which). Here the CDR3 reads CASSSQGARNGYTF. CDR3 bases: TGTGCCAGCAGCTCACAGGGGGCGCGGAATGGCTACACCTTC.